This entry describes one TCR beta chain. Its antigen remains unidentified. With V trimmed by 2 bases and J by 6 bases, 2 bases remained unmatched. The length of the CDR3 is 14 residues. The germline V gene has CDR1 MNHEY and CDR2 SVGAGI. Roughly 2.1 micrograms of genomic DNA came from cryopreserved PBMCs for TCR beta libraries. This entry comes from a study of cytotoxic CD8 clonotypes in ibrutinib-treated CLL. General study findings and limits: Lymph node repertoires were not studied, and sampling times were unmatched. The study found clonality rose at ibrutinib response, then fell toward baseline at progression. Baseline clonality, above age-matched healthy donor levels, tracked circulating CD8+ T-cell counts.

Only in-frame clones appear in the TCRdb table, and some are missing; sequencing was by immunoSEQ multiplex PCR. In the table there are about 76,000 clones, over 65% of which are singletons. The rearrangement uses TRBV6-5 and TRBJ2-1; 9 bases are shared with TRBD1. Sequencing was performed on PBMCs, taken after 24 months of ibrutinib treatment. The TCR sequence derives from a human donor with chronic lymphocytic leukemia. The CDR3 is CASSYGTGRNEQFF. CDR3 bases: TGTGCCAGCAGTTACGGGACAGGGCGCAATGAGCAGTTCTTC.